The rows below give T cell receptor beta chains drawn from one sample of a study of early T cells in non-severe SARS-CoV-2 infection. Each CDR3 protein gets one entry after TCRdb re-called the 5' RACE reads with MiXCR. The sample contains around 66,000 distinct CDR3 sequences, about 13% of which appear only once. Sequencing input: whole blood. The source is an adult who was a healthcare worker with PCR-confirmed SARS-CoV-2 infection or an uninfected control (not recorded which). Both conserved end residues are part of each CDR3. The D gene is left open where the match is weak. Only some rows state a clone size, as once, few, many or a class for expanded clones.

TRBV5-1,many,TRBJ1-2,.,CASSLEQNNYGYTF,TGCGCCAGCAGCTTGGAACAGAATAACTATGGCTACACCTTC
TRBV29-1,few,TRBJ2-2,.,CSAKGRSNTGELFF,TGCAGCGCCAAAGGGAGGTCGAACACCGGGGAGCTGTTTTTT
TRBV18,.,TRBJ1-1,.,CASSPPTRSNTEAFF,TGTGCCAGCTCACCACCGACCCGGTCGAACACTGAAGCTTTCTTT
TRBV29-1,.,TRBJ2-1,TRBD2,CSVEGTSGSLSSYNEQFF,TGCAGCGTTGAGGGGACTAGCGGGAGTCTCAGTTCCTACAATGAGCAGTTCTTC
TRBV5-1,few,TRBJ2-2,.,CASSRQGGPGTGELFF,TGCGCCAGCAGCCGTCAGGGGGGGCCCGGCACCGGGGAGCTGTTTTTT
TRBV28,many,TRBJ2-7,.,CASSAPYEQYF,TGTGCCAGCAGTGCCCCCTACGAGCAGTACTTC
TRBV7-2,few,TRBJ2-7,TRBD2,CASSLEGTSGIREQYF,TGTGCCAGCAGCTTAGAAGGAACTAGCGGGATAAGGGAGCAGTACTTC
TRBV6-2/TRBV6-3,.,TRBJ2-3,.,CASRQGDTQYF,TGTGCCAGCAGACAGGGAGATACGCAGTATTTT
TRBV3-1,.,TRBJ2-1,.,CASSRYLQQFF,TGTGCCAGCAGCCGATACTTGCAGCAGTTCTTC
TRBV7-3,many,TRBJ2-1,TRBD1,CASSVQGALYNEQFF,TGTGCCAGCAGCGTACAGGGGGCCCTTTACAATGAGCAGTTCTTC
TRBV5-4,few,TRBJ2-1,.,CASSRNNEQFF,TGTGCCAGCAGCCGGAACAATGAGCAGTTCTTC
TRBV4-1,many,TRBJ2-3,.,CASSPPGSDTDTQYF,TGCGCCAGCAGCCCTCCGGGGTCAGACACAGATACGCAGTATTTT
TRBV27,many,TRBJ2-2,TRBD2,CASSLWGLAGGFGGELFF,TGTGCCAGCAGTTTATGGGGACTAGCGGGAGGGTTCGGCGGGGAGCTGTTTTTT
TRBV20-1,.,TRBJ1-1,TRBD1,CSASGAQGNSEAFF,TGCAGTGCTAGTGGGGCACAGGGGAACTCTGAAGCTTTCTTT
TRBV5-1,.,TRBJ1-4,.,CASSDQTQGTDEKLFF,TGCGCCAGCAGCGATCAAACGCAGGGGACGGATGAAAAACTGTTTTTT
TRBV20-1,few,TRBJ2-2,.,CSARDTLWGELFF,TGCAGTGCGCGGGACACCTTGTGGGGGGAGCTGTTTTTT
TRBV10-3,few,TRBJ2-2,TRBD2,CAISTSGNTGELFF,TGTGCCATCAGCACTAGCGGAAACACCGGGGAGCTGTTTTTT
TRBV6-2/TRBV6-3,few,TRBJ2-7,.,CASSGREPNSYEQYF,TGTGCCAGCAGTGGCCGCGAGCCGAACTCCTACGAGCAGTACTTC
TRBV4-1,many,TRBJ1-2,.,CASSQSPGTDYGYTF,TGCGCCAGCAGCCAGAGCCCCGGGACCGATTATGGCTACACCTTC
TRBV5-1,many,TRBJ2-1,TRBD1,CASSFRTGTGEQFF,TGCGCCAGCAGCTTCAGGACAGGGACCGGTGAGCAGTTCTTC
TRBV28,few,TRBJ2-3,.,CASSSYLGTDTQYF,TGTGCCAGCAGTTCCTATTTAGGGACAGATACGCAGTATTTT
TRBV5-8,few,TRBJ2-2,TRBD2,CASSLGLALSNTGELFF,TGTGCCAGCAGCTTGGGACTAGCCCTTTCGAACACCGGGGAGCTGTTTTTT
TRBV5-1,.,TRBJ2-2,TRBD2,CASSPRTSGTWTGELFF,TGCGCCAGCAGCCCCCGGACTAGCGGGACGTGGACCGGGGAGCTGTTTTTT
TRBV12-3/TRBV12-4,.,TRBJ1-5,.,CASSPAPGQPQHF,TGTGCCAGCAGTCCCGCCCCCGGACAGCCCCAGCATTTT
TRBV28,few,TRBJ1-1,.,CASSPVRPGVSNTEAFF,TGTGCCAGCAGCCCAGTCCGCCCGGGGGTATCGAACACTGAAGCTTTCTTT
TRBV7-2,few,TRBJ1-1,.,CASSLGGPLNTEAFF,TGTGCCAGCAGCTTAGGAGGACCTCTGAACACTGAAGCTTTCTTT
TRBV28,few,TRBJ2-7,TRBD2,CASRSSSGYSYEQYF,TGTGCCAGCAGAAGTTCTAGCGGATACTCCTACGAGCAGTACTTC
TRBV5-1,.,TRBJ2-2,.,CASSQALGSPGELFF,TGCGCCAGCAGCCAAGCTTTGGGAAGTCCCGGGGAGCTGTTTTTT
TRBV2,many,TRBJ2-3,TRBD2,CASSASAGAGRDTQYF,TGTGCCAGCAGTGCTTCCGCGGGAGCGGGTCGAGATACGCAGTATTTT
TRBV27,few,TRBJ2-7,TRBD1,CASRPGQGAGEQYF,TGTGCCAGCAGACCGGGGCAGGGGGCGGGTGAGCAGTACTTC
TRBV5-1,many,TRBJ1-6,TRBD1,CASSAGQGGNSPLHF,TGCGCCAGCAGCGCCGGACAGGGTGGAAATTCACCCCTCCACTTT
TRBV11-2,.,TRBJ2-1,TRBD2,CASSMRLAGGNEQFF,TGTGCCAGCAGCATGAGACTAGCGGGGGGGAATGAGCAGTTCTTC
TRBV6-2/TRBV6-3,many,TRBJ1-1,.,CATTLGGPGEAFF,TGTGCCACCACCTTGGGGGGGCCCGGTGAAGCTTTCTTT
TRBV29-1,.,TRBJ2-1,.,CSVARPVPHNEQFF,TGCAGCGTCGCCCGGCCCGTGCCCCACAATGAGCAGTTCTTC
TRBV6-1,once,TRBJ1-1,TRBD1,CASRPGQTNTEAFF,TGTGCCAGCAGGCCGGGACAGACGAACACTGAAGCTTTCTTT